A selection of T cell receptor beta chains follows, all from one sample in a study of blood T cell repertoires in COVID-19. Clones were sequenced by immunoSEQ multiplex PCR, and TCRdb holds only the in-frame ones, with some missing. The table has about 160,000 clones, over 70% seen once. What was sequenced was peripheral blood. These TCRs come from a man in his sixties or seventies with acute or convalescent COVID-19. Each CDR3 is given with its conserved first and last residue. A D gene is named only where the DNA matches it firmly. Some rows mark clone size as missing; the rest say once, few, many or name a class of expanded clone.

D | J | size | V | DNA | CDR3
TRBD2 | TRBJ2-5 | once | TRBV6-2/TRBV6-3 | TGTGCCAGCAGTTTAACCGGGACTAGCTTGGAGACCCAGTACTTC | CASSLTGTSLETQYF
TRBD1 | TRBJ1-2 | NA | TRBV6-5 | TGTGCCAGCAGTTCCCCCGGGACAGGGCTGTATGGCTACACCTTC | CASSSPGTGLYGYTF
NA | TRBJ1-2 | many | TRBV27 | TGTGCCAGCAGTCCCCAGGGGTTTTTTAACTATGGCTACACCTTC | CASSPQGFFNYGYTF
TRBD1 | TRBJ2-7 | NA | TRBV5-5 | TGTGCCAGCAGCTTGCGGGACAGCCCGACGAGGGAGCAGTACTTC | CASSLRDSPTREQYF
NA | TRBJ1-4 | few | TRBV4-3 | TGCGCCAGCAGCCAAGAATTGGGCCCAGAAAAACTGTTTTTT | CASSQELGPEKLFF
NA | TRBJ1-2 | few | TRBV6-5 | TGTGCCAGCAGAACCCTCGGGGGGGCTAATGGCTACACCTTC | CASRTLGGANGYTF
TRBD1 | TRBJ2-1 | NA | TRBV7-8 | TGTGCCAGCAGCAATCAGGGGGCGAACTTTAATGAGCAGTTCTTC | CASSNQGANFNEQFF
NA | TRBJ2-3 | NA | TRBV3-1/TRBV3-2 | TGTGCCAGCAGCCAACGGGGGAGCGCCACAGATACGCAGTATTTT | CASSQRGSATDTQYF
TRBD1 | TRBJ1-2 | NA | TRBV3-1/TRBV3-2 | TGTGCCAGCAGCACCGGAAGGGGGCGGATAAACTATGGCTACACCTTC | CASSTGRGRINYGYTF
TRBD2 | TRBJ2-3 | NA | TRBV7-3 | TGTGCCAGCCGACTAGCGGGCACAGATACGCAGTATTTT | CASRLAGTDTQYF
TRBD2 | TRBJ2-5 | NA | TRBV11-2 | TGTGCCAGCAGCACCGGGACTCGGGAGGGCCAGTACTTC | CASSTGTREGQYF
TRBD2 | TRBJ2-5 | NA | TRBV7-3 | TGTGCCAGCAGTTTCCGAGGGACTAGCGGAGGGGTACGGCAAGAGACCCAGTACTTC | CASSFRGTSGGVRQETQYF
TRBD1 | TRBJ2-2 | few | TRBV7-9 | TGTGCCAGCGTTCCGGGACAGATAAACACCGGGGAGCTGTTTTTT | CASVPGQINTGELFF
NA | TRBJ1-2 | NA | TRBV10-2 | TGCGCCAGCAGGACGACAGTTGGCTACACCTTC | CASRTTVGYTF
NA | TRBJ1-4 | NA | TRBV15 | TGTGCCACCAGCAACGCCTATAATGAAAAACTGTTTTTT | CATSNAYNEKLFF
TRBD2 | TRBJ2-1 | NA | TRBV6-2/TRBV6-3 | TGTGCCAGCAGTTTAAGCGGGGGTAACAATGAGCAGTTCTTC | CASSLSGGNNEQFF
TRBD1 | TRBJ1-4 | NA | TRBV27 | TGTGCCAGCAGACGTTCGCTGGGTACAGGGGCTAATGAAAAACTGTTTTTT | CASRRSLGTGANEKLFF
TRBD1 | TRBJ1-5 | few | TRBV5-8 | TGTGCCAGCAGCCCGACAGGGTTAGGAGAGCCCCAGCATTTT | CASSPTGLGEPQHF
NA | TRBJ2-5 | once | TRBV12-5 | TGTGCTAGTGGTATACAGGGCCGCGGGCGCGAGACCCAGTACTTC | CASGIQGRGRETQYF
TRBD2 | TRBJ2-1 | few | TRBV7-2 | TGTGCCAGCAGCTTAATAGCGGGAGGGGGTGAGCAGTTCTTC | CASSLIAGGGEQFF
TRBD2 | TRBJ2-7 | few | TRBV4-2 | TGTGCCAGCAGCCCCTTATTGATCACTAGCGGGGAAAACTACGAGCAGTACTTC | CASSPLLITSGENYEQYF
NA | TRBJ2-2 | NA | TRBV11-2 | TGTGCCAGCACTCCGGCCGGGGAGCTGTTTTTT | CASTPAGELFF
TRBD1 | TRBJ1-2 | NA | TRBV19 | TGTGCCAGTAGTATACCCCAGGGGGCTTGGGGCTACACCTTC | CASSIPQGAWGYTF
TRBD2 | TRBJ2-1 | NA | TRBV4-2 | TGTGCCAGCAGCCGAGAATTAGCGGGGGGCTACAATGAGCAGTTCTTC | CASSRELAGGYNEQFF
NA | TRBJ2-7 | NA | TRBV5-1 | TGCGCCAGCAGCTTTAATAGGGAGACGCAAAAATACGAGCAGTACTTC | CASSFNRETQKYEQYF
NA | TRBJ1-2 | NA | TRBV21-1 | TGTGCCAGCAGCAAAGGCAGGGCCCTTCTCGGCTATGGCTACACCTTC | CASSKGRALLGYGYTF
NA | TRBJ2-7 | NA | TRBV5-1 | TGCGCCAGCAGCTTAGGACAGATGACCTCCTACGAGCAGTACTTC | CASSLGQMTSYEQYF
TRBD2 | TRBJ2-7 | NA | TRBV3-1/TRBV3-2 | TGTGCCAGCAGCCAGTCAGGCGGGAGAAGTGACGAGCAGTACTTC | CASSQSGGRSDEQYF
TRBD2 | TRBJ2-1 | NA | TRBV4-3 | TGCGCCAGCAGCCAAATCCAGGGACTAGCGGGAGTCGATGAGCAGTTCTTC | CASSQIQGLAGVDEQFF
TRBD1 | TRBJ2-1 | NA | TRBV19 | TGTGCCAGTACAACGGGACAGGGAGGCCCCTATGACAACAATGAGCAGTTCTTC | CASTTGQGGPYDNNEQFF
TRBD2 | TRBJ2-2 | NA | TRBV11-2 | TGTGCCAGCAGAGCCCCGGGACTAGTCGGCACCGGGGAGCTGTTTTTT | CASRAPGLVGTGELFF
NA | TRBJ2-3 | NA | TRBV4-1 | TGCGCCAGCAGCTCCCACGGGACTCCCCAAGATACGCAGTATTTT | CASSSHGTPQDTQYF
NA | TRBJ2-1 | NA | TRBV4-2 | TGTGCCAGCAGCCAAGCTGGGAGAAATGAGCAGTTCTTC | CASSQAGRNEQFF
NA | TRBJ1-6 | NA | TRBV4-1 | TGCGCCAGCAGCTTAAGGGCGGGGAGTCCCCTCCACTTT | CASSLRAGSPLHF
TRBD2 | TRBJ2-1 | NA | TRBV5-4 | TGTGCCAGCAGCTTCCCTAGCGGGGGGATCAATGAGCAGTTCTTC | CASSFPSGGINEQFF
NA | TRBJ2-4 | NA | TRBV11-2 | TGTGCCAGCAGCTTAGAGGTCGGCAGGGTCAACAAAAACATTCAGTACTTC | CASSLEVGRVNKNIQYF
TRBD1 | TRBJ1-1 | NA | TRBV7-8 | TGTGCCAGCACCCTCGCCCCCCCGACAGGGGGGAACACTGAAGCTTTCTTT | CASTLAPPTGGNTEAFF
NA | TRBJ2-7 | NA | TRBV11-2 | TGTGCCAGCAGCTTGCAACCACAGGGAAGTTACTACGAGCAGTACTTC | CASSLQPQGSYYEQYF
NA | TRBJ1-2 | NA | TRBV23-1 | TGCGCCAGCAGTCACGGGTATGGCTACACCTTC | CASSHGYGYTF
TRBD2 | TRBJ2-7 | NA | TRBV19 | TGTGCCAGCCGGACTAGCGGGGGCCCTCGCTACGAGCAGTACTTC | CASRTSGGPRYEQYF
TRBD2 | TRBJ2-1 | NA | TRBV6-5 | TGTGCCAGCAGTTACTCGGGGCTAGCGGGGCGTGATGAGCAGTTCTTC | CASSYSGLAGRDEQFF
NA | TRBJ1-2 | NA | TRBV6-5 | TGTGCCAGCAGGGCAACAGGGCCTGGCTACACCTTC | CASRATGPGYTF
TRBD1 | TRBJ1-1 | NA | TRBV5-1 | TGCGCCAGCAGCCCGACTCGACAGGGGAGGGCGAACACTGAAGCTTTCTTT | CASSPTRQGRANTEAFF
NA | TRBJ1-1 | NA | TRBV3-1/TRBV3-2 | TGTGCCAGCAGCCGACAGTTGACTGAAGCTTTCTTT | CASSRQLTEAFF
TRBD1 | TRBJ2-7 | NA | TRBV19 | TGTGCCAGTAGTACACGACAGGGCTCGGGGACCTACGAGCAGTACTTC | CASSTRQGSGTYEQYF
TRBD1 | TRBJ1-1 | NA | TRBV5-1 | TGCGCCAGCAGCTACTCAGGGGGAGAAAGCACTGAAGCTTTCTTT | CASSYSGGESTEAFF
NA | TRBJ1-1 | NA | TRBV30 | TGTGCCTGGACGGAGGGGCGGAACACTGAAGCTTTCTTT | CAWTEGRNTEAFF
NA | TRBJ2-1 | once | TRBV27 | TGTGCCAGCAGTTCACCCAGACTGGGGCAATATGAGCAGTTCTTC | CASSSPRLGQYEQFF
NA | TRBJ2-7 | NA | TRBV11-2 | TGTGCCAGCAGCTTTTCGTTTTCCTACGAGCAGTACTTC | CASSFSFSYEQYF
TRBD1 | TRBJ2-1 | NA | TRBV11-2 | TGTGCCAGCAGCAGAGACAGGGGACCGCGGGAATACAATGAGCAGTTCTTC | CASSRDRGPREYNEQFF
TRBD2 | TRBJ2-7 | NA | TRBV9 | TGTGCCAGCAGCGGGATAACAACGGGACTAAAAAACGAGCAGTACTTC | CASSGITTGLKNEQYF
TRBD1 | TRBJ1-2 | NA | TRBV29-1 | TGCAGCGTACCGGGACAGGGCATATATGGCTACACCTTC | CSVPGQGIYGYTF
NA | TRBJ2-2 | NA | TRBV5-1 | TGCGCCAGCAGCACCGGGTACACCGGGGAGCTGTTTTTT | CASSTGYTGELFF
TRBD1 | TRBJ1-2 | NA | TRBV11-2 | TGTGCCAGCAGCTGGACAGGGGGCCTCTATGGCTACACCTTC | CASSWTGGLYGYTF
NA | TRBJ1-6 | NA | TRBV7-2 | TGTGCCAGCAGCTTAGTCTGGGCGTCGAATTCACCCCTCCACTTT | CASSLVWASNSPLHF